This TCR beta chain was captured by sequencing in a study of regulatory T cells in long-lasting Graves disease. As to time point: newly diagnosed GD, antithyroid drugs for less than 3 months. Extracted PBMC RNA gave rise to the TCR library. Both iRepertoire HTBI primers and Arm-PCR of CDR3 regions were used to build the TCR beta libraries. TCRdb redid the calling of the multiplex PCR reads with MiXCR, one entry per CDR3 protein. The sample lists hundreds of thousands of distinct CDR3 sequences; 15% to 20% were seen once. The CDR3 covers 12 residues. The germline V gene encodes CDR1 SGDLS and CDR2 YYNGEE. V shed 3 bases and J shed 2 bases, with 6 bases lying between them. Findings and caveats of the study: Repertoires from persistent disease leaned toward TRBV28, TRBJ1-2 and TRBJ2-5. More public clonotypes were shared by persistent patients (fewer than 3,000) than by new patients (roughly 930).

This clonotype has only a few counts. Its matching antigen is unknown. The same data also contributed to another study, on T cells in Graves' hyperthyroidism and ophthalmopathy.

Here the sequenced sample was peripheral blood mononuclear cells (PBMCs), taken at new diagnosis, from a patient treated with antithyroid drugs. This chain uses TRBV9 with TRBJ2-7; D call uncertain. The clonotype comes from a woman in her 30s with Graves disease. CDR3: CASSGSAYEQYF. CDR3 nucleotides: TGTGCCAGCAGCGGGTCGGCCTACGAGCAGTACTTC.